This TCR beta chain comes out of a study of blood T cell repertoires in COVID-19. Study context: Some COVID-19 samples were acute and others convalescent; all came from the United States, Italy and Spain.

This clone has a handful of counts. Per the authors' pipeline: Quantification of nucleated cells was approximated via reference gene primer amplification. Data came from immunoSEQ multiplex PCR; TCRdb stores just in-frame clones and leaves some out. D and trimming were read from the DNA, whereas the V and J calls and clone size are those reported in that table. Altogether about 54,000 clones are present, 83% being singletons, with the ten largest covering roughly 5%. J was trimmed by 5 bases and V by 6 bases; bases with no gene match: 6. Germline CDR1 and CDR2: SNHLY and FYNNEI. CDR3 size: 14 residues.

The TCR sequence derives from a human donor in a cohort sampled during active COVID-19. This chain joins TRBV2 and TRBJ2-5; TRBD1 matches at 10 bases. Specimen: peripheral blood. DNA for the CDR3: TGTGCCAGCAGGGCTGACAGGGGGCGTGAGACCCAGTACTTC. It is translated as CASRADRGRETQYF.